This TCR beta chain was recorded in a study of T cell responses to AZD1222 COVID-19 vaccine. General study results and limits: Reportedly, nearly half the spike-specific TCRs target unmutated variant regions.

Details on this clone: Its target is not known.

The CDR3 extends over 13 amino acids. The data were produced by immunoSEQ multiplex PCR, yet TCRdb's version contains in-frame clones alone and is incomplete. This sample has some 80,000 clones, with more than 85% found just once. The TCR sequence derives from an adult in good health. The gene calls are TRBV1 and TRBJ1-2; TRBD1 is the table's D call and was not checked against the DNA. TRBV1 is classified as a pseudogene. The input for sequencing was peripheral blood, taken on day 0 of AZD1222 vaccination. CDR3: CTSSQGQGAGYTF. CDR3 nucleotide sequence: TGCACCAGCAGCCAGGGTCAGGGGGCGGGCTACACCTTC.